This entry describes one T cell receptor (beta chain). Its specificity is not known. Indicated time point: week 23, last vaccination. Every single dose of the vaccine, 300 ug of mutant IDH1 20-mer peptide, came with topical imiquimod. Sequencing was performed with immunoSEQ multiplex PCR; in TCRdb, only in-frame clones are kept and a portion is missing. This table holds 55,000 or so clones, about 80% found once. These data are taken from a study of a mutant IDH1 vaccine in newly diagnosed glioma. Study overall: Vaccination was launched 4-6 weeks after radiotherapy alone, or with temozolomide cycles. Most patients had radiochemotherapy with temozolomide before enrollment; others had one alone.

The germline V gene has CDR1 MNHNS and CDR2 SASEGT. The junction had 7 bases not matched to a gene; V was cut back by 6 bases and J by 1 base. There are 15 residues in the CDR3. Sequenced material: PBMCs, taken from a glioma patient whose treatment included an IDH1 peptide vaccine. The chain employs TRBV6-1 and TRBJ2-7; 9 bases line up with TRBD1. This TCR was sampled from a man in his forties with glioma. DNA of the CDR3: TGTGCCAGCAGGAGGGACAGGGATTTGTCCTACGAGCAGTACTTC. It codes for CASRRDRDLSYEQYF.